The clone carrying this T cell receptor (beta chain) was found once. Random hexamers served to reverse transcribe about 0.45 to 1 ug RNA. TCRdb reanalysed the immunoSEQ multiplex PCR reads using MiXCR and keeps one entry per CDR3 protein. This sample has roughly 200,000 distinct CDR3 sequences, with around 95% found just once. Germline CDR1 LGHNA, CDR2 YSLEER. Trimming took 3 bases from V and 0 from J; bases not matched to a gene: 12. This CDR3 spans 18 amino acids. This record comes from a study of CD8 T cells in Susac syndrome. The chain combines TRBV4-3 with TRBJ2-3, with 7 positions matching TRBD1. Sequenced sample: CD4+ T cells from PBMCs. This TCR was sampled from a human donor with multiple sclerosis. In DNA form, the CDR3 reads TGCGCCAGCAGCCAGGCTCCTTCCGACAGGGCTAGCACAGATACGCAGTATTTT. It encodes CASSQAPSDRASTDTQYF.